This T cell receptor beta chain stems from a study of human T cells and chemical hapten exposure. Study in general: Patients, a majority of them female, were diagnosed with alopecia areata, totalis or universalis. Study-wide results and caveats: DPC sensitization produced no change in TCRs with frequency above 1 in 1000. Compared with pre-sensitization or healthy control sets, expanded TCRs clustered more.

The CDR3 has 18 amino acids. As for time point: patch test 2, 6 weeks after DPC sensitization. Treatment meaning: therapeutic diphenylcyclopropenone sensitization with weekly scalp DPC. One entry per CDR3 protein, called by TCRdb with MiXCR from the RACE reads. The sample yields approximately 92,000 distinct CDR3 sequences, roughly an eighth seen once. Turning to this clonotype: Its cognate antigen is unknown.

This receptor was taken from a woman aged 40 to 49 with alopecia areata. Some clones in this sample may be carry-over from other donors' samples. The sample was whole blood, taken in connection with sensitization to the hapten diphenylcyclopropenone (DPC). V usage is TRBV3-2 and J usage is TRBJ1-6. TRBV3-2 constitutes a pseudogene. The CDR3 DNA is TGTGCCAGCAGCCAAGATAAACTGGCAGCCTCCTATAATTCACCCCTCCACTTT. This translates into CASSQDKLAASYNSPLHF.